This TCR beta chain stems from a study of T cells in localized non-small cell lung cancer. TCRdb's table, derived via immunoSEQ multiplex PCR, lists solely in-frame clones and lacks some. The sample has 800 to 950 clones, around 32% seen once. CDR1 and CDR2 (germline): KGHSH, LQKENI. The V and J ends lost 3 bases and 6 bases respectively, with 17 bases between them. The CDR3 is made up of 16 amino acids. This clone was recorded once. This TCR derives from a female donor at least 60 years old with stage I lung adenocarcinoma. Sequencing was performed on normal lung tissue next to the tumor, taken before any cancer treatment. This rearrangement joins TRBV18 to TRBJ2-2, with D tentatively TRBD1 (6 bases). The CDR3 protein is CASSPWQGPSAGELFF. CDR3 DNA sequence: TGTGCCAGCTCACCGTGGCAGGGGCCTTCCGCCGGGGAGCTGTTTTTT.